This T cell receptor beta chain appears in the sequencing data of a study of cytomegalovirus exposure and HLA in healthy donors. General study points: A later analysis reportedly found fewer N-insertions in an Asian-associated ancestry cluster than the approximately 670-donor mean. Analysis performed later found roughly 18,000 TCR beta sequences associated with HLA alleles at 0.05 false discovery rate. The authors later found TCR association rates varying by HLA locus, with DRB1 most and HLA-C fewest.

The CDR3 covers 15 residues. CDR1 is SGHRS and CDR2 is YFSETQ in the germline V gene. Trimming at V came to 0 bases and at J to 2 bases, leaving 1 base not matched to a gene. Worth noting for this clone: Its matching antigen is unknown.

The PCR ran on 60 Vbeta and 13 Jbeta primers. Only in-frame clones appear in the TCRdb table, and some are missing; sequencing was by immunoSEQ multiplex PCR. Here the sample spans about 200,000 clones, roughly 84% being singletons. Nominally healthy donors provided the samples, though records likely missed some immune exposures. The specimen sequenced was PBMCs. This sequence originates from a boy between 2 and 10 years old in good health and CMV-seronegative. This rearrangement joins TRBV5-1 to TRBJ2-3; 9 bases are a match to TRBD2. CDR3 sequence reads: CASSLASGNTDTQYF. The CDR3 DNA sequence: TGCGCCAGCAGCTTGGCTAGCGGGAACACAGATACGCAGTATTTT.